The 23 T cell receptor beta chains below were found in one sample sequenced in a study of blood T cell repertoires in COVID-19. Assay: immunoSEQ multiplex PCR; the TCRdb copy retains only in-frame clones and omits some. The sample lists some 150,000 clones; over 65% were seen once. Specimen: peripheral blood. These receptors were obtained from a human donor in a cohort sampled during active COVID-19.

The chain combines TRBV9 with TRBJ2-5; 7 bases line up with TRBD1. The germline CDR1 and CDR2 sequences are SGDLS and YYNGEE. The CDR3 runs to 12 residues. With 4 bases clipped from V and 5 bases from J, the junction kept 2 bases outside the gene matches. The CDR3 reads CASSYRGETQYF. The CDR3 DNA follows: TGTGCCAGCAGCTACAGGGGCGAGACCCAGTACTTC.

The rearrangement uses TRBV5-1 and TRBJ2-1; weak D call: TRBD1 (5 bases). The length of the CDR3 is 12 residues. Trimming left V 2 bases short and J 10 bases short, with 10 bases between. From germline, CDR1 is SGHRS and CDR2 YFSETQ. The CDR3 bases are TGCGCCAGCAGCTTATGGGGCGACGAGCAGTTCTTC. This sequence encodes CASSLWGDEQFF.

The chain couples TRBV11-3 to TRBJ2-1, with a tentative D call TRBD1 (5 bases). The CDR3 totals 11 residues. The V gene's germline CDR1 is SGHNT and CDR2 YENEEA. Trimming shortened V by 5 bases and J by 9 bases, and 8 bases separated the two germline ends. The CDR3 region has the DNA TGTGCCAGCAGCAGGGGATTTGAGCAGTTCTTC. Its protein is CASSRGFEQFF.

This clone was counted a few times. The chain has TRBV30 and TRBJ1-1; 7 bases agree with TRBD1. Germline V gives CDR1 GTSNPN, CDR2 SVGIG (reference sequence). The CDR3 runs to 13 residues. V shed 4 bases, J shed 3 bases, and the junction held 5 bases outside the gene matches. The CDR3 DNA reads TGTGCCTGGAAGGGGGCAGGGGACACTGAAGCTTTCTTT. This encodes CAWKGAGDTEAFF.

The genes are TRBV9 and TRBJ2-3, with 13 bases matching TRBD2. The CDR3 has 15 residues. V was pared by 2 bases and J by 5 bases, with 2 bases of the junction left unmatched. The V gene's germline CDR1 is SGDLS and CDR2 YYNGEE. The CDR3 DNA is TGTGCCAGCAGCGTGGGACTAGCGGGGCAAGATACGCAGTATTTT. Its protein is CASSVGLAGQDTQYF.

This chain links TRBV4-1 with TRBJ2-7, with 8 positions matching TRBD1. The ends lost 1 base at V and 4 bases at J; junction bases unmatched: 12. CDR1 MGHRA and CDR2 YSYEKL come from the germline V gene. The CDR3 has 17 amino acids. In nucleotides, the CDR3 is TGCGCCAGCAGCCAAGGCCCGAAAGGACAGGGAACGTACGAGCAGTACTTC. Residues: CASSQGPKGQGTYEQYF.

This CDR3 reads CASSLLGQATDTQYF. CDR3 coding DNA: TGTGCCAGCAGCCTCCTCGGACAGGCGACAGATACGCAGTATTTT. The chain has TRBV7-3 and TRBJ2-3; 7 nucleotides line up with TRBD1. V trimming: 5 bases; J trimming: 3 bases; junction bases outside the gene matches: 8. The CDR3 is made up of 15 amino acids. CDR1 and CDR2 (germline): SGHTA, FQGTGA.

J is TRBJ2-3 and V is TRBV3-1 (or the pseudogene TRBV3-2), with D perhaps TRBD2 (5 bases). V lost 0 bases and J lost 5, with 6 bases in between. Per germline, CDR1 LGHDT and CDR2 YNNKEL (reference sequence). CDR3 length: 13 residues. CDR3: CASSQEAGDTQYF. In nucleotides, the CDR3 is TGTGCCAGCAGCCAAGAGGCGGGAGATACGCAGTATTTT.

The V and J genes are TRBV5-1 and TRBJ1-4, with D maybe TRBD1 (6 bases). Germline-derived CDR1 and CDR2 are SGHRS and YFSETQ. This CDR3 has 14 residues. Trimming shortened V by 2 bases and J by 7 bases, and 12 bases separated the two germline ends. CDR3 residues: CASSFTGSGEKLFF. The DNA of the CDR3 is TGCGCCAGCAGCTTTACAGGGTCGGGTGAAAAACTGTTTTTT.

The rearrangement links TRBV28 to TRBJ2-2; D is unclear. The CDR3 has 13 residues. CDR1 and CDR2 (germline): MDHEN, SYDVKM. Trimming shortened V by 4 bases and J by 4 bases, and 7 bases separated the two germline ends. CDR3 amino acids: CASSSIATGELFF. The CDR3 DNA reads TGTGCCAGCAGTTCCATAGCCACCGGGGAGCTGTTTTTT. The variable domain in full, with the rest retrieved from reference TRBV28 and TRBJ2-2, is DVKVTQSSRYLVKRTGEKVFLECVQDMDHENMFWYRQDPGLGLRLIYFSYDVKMKEKGDIPEGYSVSREKKERFSLILESASTNQTSMYLCASSSIATGELFFGEGSRLTVL.

This clone was detected a few times. The chain carries TRBV7-9 and TRBJ1-1; D is unclear. The germline CDR1 and CDR2 sequences are SEHNR and FQNEAQ (reference sequence). The CDR3 is 13 residues long. V gave up 2 bases and J gave up 6 bases, with 10 bases separating them. CDR3 nucleotide sequence: TGTGCCAGCAGCTTATCCCCCCCTTCTGAAGCTTTCTTT. It specifies CASSLSPPSEAFF.

The chain links TRBV9 to TRBJ1-1; TRBD1 might be the D (5 bases). The germline gives CDR1 SGDLS, CDR2 YYNGEE. CDR3 length: 15 amino acids. V was pared by 4 bases and J by 1 base, with 14 bases between. The CDR3 region is CASSPGTGGNTEAFF. The CDR3 DNA sequence: TGTGCCAGCAGCCCGGGGACGGGGGGGAACACTGAAGCTTTCTTT. The whole variable domain, remainder taken from reference TRBV9 and TRBJ1-1, is DSGVTQTPKHLITATGQRVTLRCSPRSGDLSVYWYQQSLDQGLQFLIQYYNGEERAKGNILERFSAQQFPDLHSELNLSSLELGDSALYFCASSPGTGGNTEAFFGQGTRLTVV.

The rearrangement uses TRBV28 and TRBJ1-1, with D maybe TRBD1 (6 bases). This CDR3 spans 15 amino acids. V was clipped by 0 bases and J by 0 bases, with 8 bases between them. The germline V gene has CDR1 MDHEN and CDR2 SYDVKM. CDR3: CASSLWGAMNTEAFF. CDR3 nucleotide sequence: TGTGCCAGCAGTTTATGGGGGGCCATGAACACTGAAGCTTTCTTT.

This clone was seen a single time. The rearrangement links TRBV5-1 to TRBJ2-7; 7 bases line up with TRBD1. CDR3 size: 14 residues. V dropped 5 bases and J dropped 2; count of bases not matched to a gene: 7. CDR1 is SGHRS and CDR2 is YFSETQ in the germline V gene. Written as DNA, the CDR3 is TGCGCCAGCAGAGGAGGACAGGCAACCTACGAGCAGTACTTC. Translating gives CASRGGQATYEQYF.

The chain has TRBV7-3 and TRBJ2-2; 9 positions agree with TRBD1. V trimming: 5 bases; J trimming: 5 bases; junction bases outside the gene matches: 3. This CDR3 has 14 amino acids. Looked up from germline, CDR1 is SGHTA and CDR2 is FQGTGA. CDR3 coding DNA: TGTGCCAGCAGCGTAGACAGGGGGACCGGGGAGCTGTTTTTT. Its translation: CASSVDRGTGELFF.

The V and J genes are TRBV4-1 and TRBJ2-3; 11 nucleotides align to TRBD1. The CDR3 covers 19 residues. The trim removed 5 bases at V and 0 bases at J, leaving 13 bases unmatched. In germline, CDR1 is MGHRA, CDR2 YSYEKL. The CDR3 coding sequence is TGCGCCAGCAGCTCCTCGGGACAGGGGGGTCCGCTCAGCACAGATACGCAGTATTTT. It is translated as CASSSSGQGGPLSTDTQYF.

The V call is TRBV18, the J call TRBJ1-5; D might be TRBD1 (6 bases). V lost 6 bases and J lost 5, with 17 bases in between. CDR3 length: 15 amino acids. The germline CDR1 and CDR2 sequences are KGHSH and LQKENI. The CDR3 DNA is TGTGCCAGCTCTATGTTAGGGGACACCCATCAGCCCCAGCATTTT. Translating gives CASSMLGDTHQPQHF.

This chain joins TRBV5-4 and TRBJ2-5; 10 nucleotides align to TRBD2. Trimming cost V 4 bases and J 2 bases; bases outside gene matches: 8. The CDR3 runs to 16 residues. The germline gives CDR1 SGHNT, CDR2 YYREEE (reference sequence). DNA of the CDR3: TGTGCCAGCAGCGCGACTCTAGCGGGGGCTCAAGAGACCCAGTACTTC. This translates into CASSATLAGAQETQYF.

CDR3 in amino acids: CASSLAPKREGFF. CDR3 bases: TGTGCCAGCAGCTTAGCTCCTAAGCGGGAGGGGTTCTTC. The genes are TRBV7-8 and TRBJ2-1; 10 bases map to TRBD2. V trimming: 0 bases; J trimming: 15 bases; junction bases outside the gene matches: 5. Looked up from germline, CDR1 is SGHVS and CDR2 is FQNEAQ. The CDR3 sequence is 13 residues long.

The chain couples TRBV7-8 to TRBJ1-1; maybe TRBD1 (5 bases). This CDR3 has 13 residues. V was trimmed by 5 bases and J by 5 bases, leaving 12 bases between them. The germline CDR1 and CDR2 sequences are SGHVS and FQNEAQ. The CDR3 nucleotides are TGTGCCAGCAGCCACGGGGGTTCTACTGAAGCTTTCTTT. Protein sequence: CASSHGGSTEAFF.

V usage is TRBV13 and J usage is TRBJ1-2, with D possibly being TRBD1 (5 bases). CDR3 length: 13 residues. Trimming removed 5 bases from V and 2 bases from J, with 9 bases in between. The V gene's germline CDR1 is PRHDT and CDR2 FYEKMQ (reference sequence). The CDR3 nucleotides read TGTGCCAGCAGCCTAAGACAGAACTATGGCTACACCTTC. Translation gives CASSLRQNYGYTF. The variable domain in full, with the rest retrieved from reference TRBV13 and TRBJ1-2, is AAGVIQSPRHLIKEKRETATLKCYPIPRHDTVYWYQQGPGQDPQFLISFYEKMQSDKGSIPDRFSAQQFSDYHSELNMSSLELGDSALYFCASSLRQNYGYTFGSGTRLTVV.

This rearrangement joins TRBV4-1 to TRBJ2-1; D is possibly TRBD2 (5 bases). The CDR3 loop spans 12 amino acids. The V gene lost 1 base and the J gene lost 9 bases, with 7 bases spanning the gap. Per germline, CDR1 MGHRA and CDR2 YSYEKL. The CDR3 protein is CASSQAGGEQFF. In DNA, the CDR3 is TGCGCCAGCAGCCAAGCAGGAGGTGAGCAGTTCTTC.

The gene calls are TRBV3-1 (or the pseudogene TRBV3-2) and TRBJ2-3; 11 bases align to TRBD2. This CDR3 has 18 amino acids. CDR1 LGHDT and CDR2 YNNKEL come from the germline V gene (reference sequence). V shed 3 bases and J 1 base; nucleotides not matched to a gene: 9. CDR3 sequence: CASSHRIVAGGGTDTQYF. The CDR3 bases are TGTGCCAGCAGCCATCGAATCGTAGCGGGAGGGGGCACAGATACGCAGTATTTT.